This TCR beta chain was recovered during a study of cytomegalovirus exposure and HLA in healthy donors. Only in-frame clones appear in the TCRdb table, and some are missing; sequencing was by immunoSEQ multiplex PCR. The sample includes roughly 220,000 clones, 75% to 95% of them seen just once. This CDR3 region has 14 residues. With V trimmed by 5 bases and J by 8 bases, 10 bases remained unmatched. Germline loops: CDR1 MNHEY, CDR2 SVGAGI. The V and J genes are TRBV6-5 and TRBJ1-2; 8 bases are a match to TRBD1. This receptor was taken from a woman aged 18-35 years in good health and CMV-seronegative. Input material: PBMCs. The CDR3 DNA is TGTGCCAGCAGTCAGGACAGGGTTGTAGGAGGCTACACCTTC. Protein: CASSQDRVVGGYTF.